A selection of T cell receptor beta chains follows, all from one sample in a study of blood T cells in healthy people across ages. TCRdb analysed the 5' RACE reads with MiXCR anew, one entry per CDR3 protein. Here the sample spans nearly 1 million distinct CDR3 sequences, roughly 51% being singletons. Source material: blood. The receptors here all came from a woman in her sixties or seventies in good health. CDR3s include the opening cysteine and the closing phenylalanine or tryptophan. A row's size may be missing; if present it is once, few, many or a size class.

V: TRBV20-1
J: TRBJ2-1
size: .
CDR3: CSARRAKPFYNEQFF

V: TRBV28
J: .
size: few
CDR3: CASSRSGSEQYF

V: TRBV6-4
J: TRBJ2-1
size: .
CDR3: CASSDAGGSYNEQFF

V: TRBV5-1
J: TRBJ2-4
size: .
CDR3: CASSGAGVGNIQYF

V: TRBV29-1
J: TRBJ2-5
size: .
CDR3: CSVVRAGAGQTQYF

V: TRBV12-3/TRBV12-4
J: TRBJ2-7
size: many
CDR3: CASSWDRSYEQYF

V: TRBV7-2
J: .
size: .
CDR3: CASSLGPYGVDEQYF

V: TRBV4-1
J: TRBJ1-1
size: once
CDR3: CASSQPDRAQAFF

V: TRBV18
J: TRBJ2-3
size: .
CDR3: CASSPSGITDTQYF

V: TRBV10-1
J: TRBJ2-1
size: .
CDR3: CASSERLAGIPKQFF

V: TRBV15
J: TRBJ2-1
size: once
CDR3: CATSRGLAGENEQFF

V: TRBV20-1
J: TRBJ2-3
size: .
CDR3: CSARQDRDALDTQYF

V: TRBV19
J: TRBJ2-1
size: .
CDR3: CASSTHRLAGTYNEQFF

V: TRBV2
J: TRBJ2-1
size: .
CDR3: CASRLEHDEQFF

V: TRBV2
J: TRBJ1-1
size: .
CDR3: CASSEAGYEVFF

V: TRBV6-1
J: TRBJ2-1
size: many
CDR3: CASTLAANEQFF

V: TRBV9
J: TRBJ2-3
size: once
CDR3: CASSTVLLVDTQYF

V: TRBV2
J: TRBJ2-1
size: .
CDR3: CARENSLDNEQFF

V: TRBV7-6
J: TRBJ1-2
size: few
CDR3: CASSSPGTGLRGYTF

V: TRBV9
J: TRBJ2-5
size: .
CDR3: CASSAPGSNEQYF

V: TRBV6-6
J: TRBJ2-2
size: .
CDR3: CASSTTSGRTGELFF

V: TRBV6-2/TRBV6-3
J: TRBJ2-3
size: few
CDR3: CASSFRAGTTDTQYF

V: TRBV29-1
J: TRBJ2-5
size: many
CDR3: CSARLGQGTQYF

V: TRBV7-2
J: TRBJ1-1
size: .
CDR3: CASSTRRGTEAFF

V: TRBV12-3/TRBV12-4
J: TRBJ2-7
size: .
CDR3: CASSLGGVIGYEQYF

V: TRBV4-1
J: TRBJ1-2
size: .
CDR3: CASSQAIWDRGPFGYGYTF

V: TRBV5-6
J: TRBJ1-5
size: .
CDR3: CASSLSDRDNQPQHF

V: TRBV9
J: TRBJ2-2
size: .
CDR3: CASSGGGLRSTGELFF

V: TRBV4-1
J: TRBJ1-6
size: .
CDR3: CASSQDDRWGSPLHF

V: TRBV28
J: TRBJ2-3
size: few
CDR3: CASSSSTSGTDTLYF

V: TRBV4-3
J: TRBJ2-7
size: .
CDR3: CASSQEVYEQYF

V: TRBV27
J: TRBJ2-1
size: .
CDR3: CATFPGLNFNERSYNEQFF

V: TRBV7-9
J: TRBJ2-5
size: few
CDR3: CASSFPGQGQETQYF

V: TRBV5-6
J: TRBJ2-4
size: .
CDR3: CASSLTGPLAKNIQYF

V: TRBV20-1
J: TRBJ2-7
size: .
CDR3: CSAISRQGLSYEQYF

V: TRBV20-1
J: TRBJ2-7
size: once
CDR3: CSAETDRGLYGQYF

V: TRBV27
J: TRBJ2-7
size: few
CDR3: CASSLGGPSYEQYF

V: TRBV4-1
J: TRBJ2-5
size: few
CDR3: CASSQFVNVQETQYF

V: TRBV20-1
J: TRBJ2-5
size: .
CDR3: CSARGESGRGIGETQYF

V: TRBV25-1
J: TRBJ2-3
size: .
CDR3: CASSEYSGTGDTQYF

V: TRBV4-2
J: TRBJ1-6
size: .
CDR3: CASSQDSLSRGPPLHF

V: TRBV21-1
J: TRBJ1-4
size: .
CDR3: CASRGVRDSNLATNEKLFF

V: TRBV7-9
J: TRBJ2-3
size: .
CDR3: CASSSAGQGQGGTDTQYF

V: TRBV10-3
J: TRBJ2-5
size: .
CDR3: CAISESPTSGKSETQYF

V: TRBV6-6
J: TRBJ2-3
size: .
CDR3: CASSYTSSGRRADTQYF